These 32 T cell receptor beta chains came from one sample sequenced in a study of T cell responses to AZD1222 COVID-19 vaccine. Measured with immunoSEQ multiplex PCR; TCRdb has only the in-frame clones, and not every one. The sample has 110,000 to 150,000 clones, more than 85% seen once. The sequencing used peripheral blood, collected on day 0 of AZD1222 vaccination. Source of these receptors: an adult in good health.

The V and J genes are TRBV4-3 and TRBJ1-2; D not resolved. CDR1 is LGHNA and CDR2 is YSLEER in the germline V gene. The V end lost 4 bases, the J end lost 7 bases, and 19 bases lay between the germline ends. The length of the CDR3 is 15 residues. In nucleotides, the CDR3 is TGCGCCAGCAGCCTCCAAGGGCCCGGGATGGGTGGCTACACCTTC. It codes for CASSLQGPGMGGYTF.

This clone was observed a handful of times. The chain links TRBV11-1 to TRBJ1-1, with no clear D. V gave up 5 bases and J gave up 0 bases, with 13 bases separating them. Germline V gene data show CDR1 as SGHAT and CDR2 as FQDESV (reference sequence). This CDR3 has 15 residues. The CDR3 sequence: CASSPNRDMNTEAFF. CDR3 coding DNA: TGTGCCAGCAGCCCCAACAGAGACATGAACACTGAAGCTTTCTTT. Full variable domain (remainder filled in from reference TRBV11-1 and TRBJ1-1): EAEVAQSPRYKITEKSQAVAFWCDPISGHATLYWYRQILGQGPELLVQFQDESVVDDSQLPKDRFSAERLKGVDSTLKIQPAELGDSAMYLCASSPNRDMNTEAFFGQGTRLTVV.

The chain has TRBV14 and TRBJ2-4; 7 nucleotides align to TRBD2. The V gene's germline CDR1 is SGHDN and CDR2 FVKESK. V shed 1 base, J shed 8 bases, and the junction held 5 bases outside the gene matches. The CDR3 consists of 14 residues. The CDR3: CASSQVSGGDIQYF. CDR3 nucleotides: TGTGCCAGCAGCCAAGTATCGGGGGGTGACATTCAGTACTTC. Full variable domain (remainder filled in from reference TRBV14 and TRBJ2-4): EAGVTQFPSHSVIEKGQTVTLRCDPISGHDNLYWYRRVMGKEIKFLLHFVKESKQDESGMPNNRFLAERTGGTYSTLKVQPAELEDSGVYFCASSQVSGGDIQYFGAGTRLSVL.

The J gene is TRBJ2-1, the V gene TRBV9, with a weak D call TRBD1 (5 bases). V was clipped by 4 bases and J by 8 bases, with 16 bases between them. Per germline, CDR1 SGDLS and CDR2 YYNGEE. This CDR3 has 14 residues. Here the CDR3 DNA reads TGTGCCAGCAGCCCGATGGGGCGGTTGGATGAGCAGTTCTTC. Translated: CASSPMGRLDEQFF.

The rearrangement links TRBV27 to TRBJ2-3; tentatively, D is TRBD1 (6 bases). Germline V gene data show CDR1 as MNHEY and CDR2 as SMNVEV (reference sequence). Trimming took off 6 bases at V and 4 bases at J, with 17 bases between the two ends. This CDR3 spans 15 amino acids. As DNA, the CDR3 is TGTGCCAGCAGAGCACAGGGACCCTGGCCAGATACGCAGTATTTT. Protein: CASRAQGPWPDTQYF.

The V and J genes are TRBV10-2 and TRBJ1-6, with TRBD1 matching over 8 bases. From germline, CDR1 is WSHSY and CDR2 SAAADI. Losses at the gene ends were 1 base for V and 8 bases for J; bases not matched to a gene: 7. This CDR3 has 16 residues. CDR3 sequence: CASSEWGQVMDSPLHF. The CDR3, as DNA: TGCGCCAGCAGTGAGTGGGGACAGGTTATGGATTCACCCCTCCACTTT.

The rearrangement joins TRBV2 to TRBJ1-3, with D hard to call. V was clipped by 6 bases and J by 6 bases, with 9 bases between them. CDR1 is SNHLY, CDR2 FYNNEI, per germline. CDR3 length: 12 residues. CDR3 bases: TGTGCCAGCAGAGGACCGTTAAACACCATATATTTT. It yields the protein CASRGPLNTIYF.

This chain connects TRBV12-3 or TRBV12-4 to TRBJ1-1; no definite D call. Trimming pared 5 bases from V and 1 base from J, leaving 8 bases between. The CDR3 loop spans 13 amino acids. The DNA of the CDR3 is TGTGCCAGCAGTGGGATACGGAACACTGAAGCTTTCTTT. It codes for CASSGIRNTEAFF.

V and J are TRBV5-4 and TRBJ1-2; D is unclear. This CDR3 region has 14 residues. Germline V lookup: CDR1 SGHNT, CDR2 YYREEE (reference sequence). Between the trimmed V and J ends, which lost 4 bases and 2 bases, there was a span of 12 bases. The CDR3 nucleotides read TGTGCCAGCAGCCGAAACCCTGGGAACTATGGCTACACCTTC. It translates to CASSRNPGNYGYTF.

V gene TRBV6-1 combines with J gene TRBJ2-5; 7 bases fit TRBD1. This CDR3 has 15 residues. Germline values: CDR1 MNHNS, CDR2 SASEGT. V was pared by 1 base and J by 5 bases, with 7 bases of the junction left unmatched. CDR3 protein: CASSEEGGGLETQYF. CDR3 coding DNA: TGTGCCAGCAGTGAAGAAGGGGGCGGGTTGGAGACCCAGTACTTC.

The rearrangement links TRBV28 to TRBJ1-1; D is unclear. CDR1 is MDHEN and CDR2 is SYDVKM in the germline V gene. This CDR3 region has 14 residues. Trimming shortened V by 5 bases and J by 8 bases, and 18 bases separated the two germline ends. CDR3 region: CASSPSPNGREAFF. The CDR3 DNA reads as TGTGCCAGCAGTCCTTCCCCCAACGGCAGGGAAGCTTTCTTT.

This clone has only one observation. The chain has TRBV4-2 and TRBJ2-7; 10 positions match TRBD2. Germline V lookup: CDR1 LGHNA, CDR2 YNFKEQ. The V gene end was trimmed by 1 base and the J gene end by 8 bases; junction bases not matched to a gene: 11. The CDR3 consists of 16 residues. CDR3 amino acids: CASSQGASGGLVKQYF. Written as DNA, the CDR3 is TGTGCCAGCAGCCAAGGAGCTAGCGGGGGCCTTGTGAAGCAGTACTTC.

In DNA, the CDR3 is TGTGCCAGCAGACAGGGTCGGGGAGGCTACACCTTC. It is translated as CASRQGRGGYTF. The V call is TRBV2, the J call TRBJ1-2; maybe TRBD1 (6 bases). V lost 6 bases and J lost 8, with 13 bases in between. The CDR3 length is 12 residues. CDR1 is SNHLY, CDR2 FYNNEI, per germline.

The chain uses TRBV6-6 and TRBJ1-3; D perhaps matches TRBD1 (5 bases). CDR1 MNHNY and CDR2 SVGAGI come from the germline V gene (reference sequence). V dropped 8 bases and J dropped 1 base, with 12 bases sitting between them. This CDR3 has 14 amino acids. CDR3 nucleotide sequence: TGTGCCAGCTCTTCGGGGCTTTCTGGAAACACCATATATTTT. This codes for CASSSGLSGNTIYF.

V usage is TRBV13 and J usage is TRBJ1-2; 10 bases are shared with TRBD1. After removal of 4 bases from V and 7 bases from J, the junction contained 3 bases not matched to a gene. CDR3 length: 13 amino acids. Germline CDR1 PRHDT, CDR2 FYEKMQ (reference sequence). The CDR3 protein is CASSSRTGGGYTF. The CDR3 bases are TGTGCCAGCAGCTCCCGGACAGGGGGTGGCTACACCTTC.

The V gene is TRBV2, the J gene TRBJ1-1; 7 bases agree with TRBD1. The germline CDR1 and CDR2 sequences are SNHLY and FYNNEI. V dropped 1 base and J dropped 1; count of bases not matched to a gene: 6. CDR3 length equals 16 residues. The CDR3: CASSEGARGKNTEAFF. The DNA of the CDR3 is TGTGCCAGCAGTGAAGGGGCCAGGGGGAAGAACACTGAAGCTTTCTTT.

The V and J genes are TRBV7-6 and TRBJ1-1; D ambiguous. Germline V gene data show CDR1 as SGHVS and CDR2 as FNYEAQ. Trimming took 0 bases from V and 0 from J, leaving 8 bases between them. The CDR3 runs to 15 residues. The CDR3 sequence: CASSLAYPLNTEAFF. Here the CDR3 DNA reads TGTGCCAGCAGCTTAGCTTATCCGTTGAACACTGAAGCTTTCTTT.

Only one count was recorded for this clone. The V gene is TRBV6-5, the J gene TRBJ1-2; 8 bases agree with TRBD1. The germline CDR1 and CDR2 sequences are MNHEY and SVGAGI. The CDR3 sequence is 14 residues long. With 4 bases clipped from V and 4 bases from J, the junction kept 5 bases outside the gene matches. DNA for the CDR3: TGTGCCAGCAGTTTACAGGGGGTCGGCTATGGCTACACCTTC. This encodes CASSLQGVGYGYTF.

The chain is built from TRBV3-1 (or the pseudogene TRBV3-2) and TRBJ1-3, with D hard to call. The V and J ends lost 1 base and 0 bases respectively, with 7 bases between them. The CDR3 runs 15 residues. Per germline, CDR1 LGHDT and CDR2 YNNKEL (reference sequence). Here the CDR3 DNA reads TGTGCCAGCAGCCAAGGCCAAGCCTCTGGAAACACCATATATTTT. Translated, it gives CASSQGQASGNTIYF.

The V and J genes are TRBV12-3 or TRBV12-4 and TRBJ2-1; D is ambiguous. Trimming removed 3 bases at V and 3 bases at J, with 6 bases between. The CDR3 has 13 amino acids. The DNA of the CDR3 is TGTGCCAGCAGTTTCTCCAGCTACAATGAGCAGTTCTTC. As protein: CASSFSSYNEQFF.

This clone turned up a few times. The chain recombines TRBV11-3 with TRBJ2-3, with D perhaps matching TRBD2 (6 bases). V was clipped by 6 bases and J by 4 bases, with 23 bases between them. CDR1 SGHNT and CDR2 YENEEA come from the germline V gene. CDR3 length equals 17 residues. CDR3 sequence: CASSRSKGGSGADTQYF. CDR3 nucleotides: TGTGCCAGCAGTCGATCAAAGGGAGGCTCCGGGGCAGATACGCAGTATTTT.

The chain carries TRBV5-5 and TRBJ2-6, with D unclear. The CDR3 length is 14 residues. Trimming took off 1 base at V and 1 base at J, with 3 bases between the two ends. Germline V gene data show CDR1 as SGHKS and CDR2 as YYEKEE (reference sequence). CDR3 in amino acids: CASSLRSGANVLTF. CDR3 nucleotide sequence: TGTGCCAGCAGCTTGCGGTCTGGGGCCAACGTCCTGACTTTC.

This clone was seen more than once but under ten times. The V gene is TRBV15, the J gene TRBJ2-3; D gene unclear. This CDR3 region has 15 residues. V lost 0 bases, J lost 4 bases, and 11 bases lay in between. Germline V gene data show CDR1 as LNHNV and CDR2 as YYDKDF (reference sequence). CDR3 DNA: TGTGCCACCAGCAGAGATACAAGCGAGGCAGATACGCAGTATTTT. This encodes CATSRDTSEADTQYF.

The J gene is TRBJ1-5, the V gene TRBV27; possible D gene TRBD1, 5 bases. The V end lost 6 bases, the J end lost 0 bases, and 15 bases lay between the germline ends. Germline V gene sequence: CDR1 MNHEY, CDR2 SMNVEV (reference sequence). This CDR3 contains 16 residues. The CDR3 nucleotides are TGTGCCAGCAGGCCAGGGACGGACTATAGCAATCAGCCCCAGCATTTT. Protein sequence: CASRPGTDYSNQPQHF.

This clone was seen a single time. The chain joins TRBV9 to TRBJ1-2, with D unresolved. V shed 2 bases and J shed 3 bases, with 11 bases lying between them. The germline CDR1 and CDR2 sequences are SGDLS and YYNGEE. The CDR3 has 14 amino acids. CDR3 sequence reads: CASSVSGDHYGYTF. CDR3 nucleotides: TGTGCCAGCAGCGTGTCGGGAGACCACTATGGCTACACCTTC.

This clone came up a few times. This chain connects TRBV9 to TRBJ2-7; D tentatively reads TRBD1 or TRBD2 (5 bases each). CDR3 length: 15 amino acids. The germline gives CDR1 SGDLS, CDR2 YYNGEE. Deletions cut 4 bases from V and 4 bases from J, with 18 bases between. The CDR3 loop reads CASSPRDGKTYEQYF. CDR3 coding DNA: TGTGCCAGCAGCCCCCGGGACGGTAAAACATACGAGCAGTACTTC. The full variable domain, its missing parts supplied by reference TRBV9 and TRBJ2-7, is DSGVTQTPKHLITATGQRVTLRCSPRSGDLSVYWYQQSLDQGLQFLIQYYNGEERAKGNILERFSAQQFPDLHSELNLSSLELGDSALYFCASSPRDGKTYEQYFGPGTRLTVT.

This sequence joins TRBV5-4 and TRBJ1-6; 9 positions agree with TRBD1. The trim removed 0 bases at V and 15 bases at J, leaving 4 bases unmatched. Germline values: CDR1 SGHNT, CDR2 YYREEE (reference sequence). The CDR3 contains 13 residues. The chain's CDR3 is CASSLVGQGLLHF. The CDR3 region has the DNA TGTGCCAGCAGCTTGGTGGGACAGGGTCTCCTCCACTTT.

The chain carries TRBV28 and TRBJ1-6, with TRBD1 matching 10 bases. Trimming removed 3 bases from V and 9 bases from J; junction bases left unmatched: 2. The CDR3 is 14 residues long. Per the germline V gene, CDR1 is MDHEN and CDR2 is SYDVKM. CDR3 in amino acids: CASSFGTGASPLHF. The DNA of the CDR3 is TGTGCCAGCAGTTTTGGGACAGGGGCTTCACCCCTCCACTTT. Combining the CDR3 with reference TRBV28 and TRBJ1-6 gives the whole variable domain DVKVTQSSRYLVKRTGEKVFLECVQDMDHENMFWYRQDPGLGLRLIYFSYDVKMKEKGDIPEGYSVSREKKERFSLILESASTNQTSMYLCASSFGTGASPLHFGNGTRLTVT.

Of note for this clone: Other DNA sequences within the sample encode an identical CDR3. V and J are TRBV7-9 and TRBJ1-5; no reliable D call. Germline V lookup: CDR1 SEHNR, CDR2 FQNEAQ (reference sequence). V gave up 5 bases and J gave up 1 base, with 3 bases separating them. The CDR3 is 12 amino acids. In nucleotides, the CDR3 is TGTGCCAGCAGCCTAAGCAATCAGCCCCAGCATTTT. Translating it yields CASSLSNQPQHF.

This clone was counted between two and nine times. The V call is TRBV7-2, the J call TRBJ2-7; D may correspond to TRBD1 or TRBD2 (6 bases each). The germline V gene encodes CDR1 SGHTA and CDR2 FQGNSA. Trimming stripped 1 base from V and 5 bases from J, with 15 bases between. The CDR3 runs to 15 residues. The CDR3 DNA is TGTGCCAGCAGCTTAGGCGGGGCGGACAGTCACGAGCAGTACTTC. Amino acids: CASSLGGADSHEQYF. Filled out from reference TRBV7-2 and TRBJ2-7, the complete variable domain reads GAGVSQSPSNKVTEKGKDVELRCDPISGHTALYWYRQSLGQGLEFLIYFQGNSAPDKSGLPSDRFSAERTGGSVSTLTIQRTQQEDSAVYLCASSLGGADSHEQYFGPGTRLTVT.

The CDR3 DNA follows: TGCGCCAACGACAGGGGGCTGTGTGAAAAACTGTTTTTT. Protein sequence: CANDRGLCEKLFF. The gene calls are TRBV4-1 and TRBJ1-4, with 10 bases lining up with TRBD1. From germline, CDR1 is MGHRA and CDR2 YSYEKL. This CDR3 region has 13 residues. V was pared by 10 bases and J by 7 bases, with 6 bases of the junction left unmatched.

This chain uses TRBV30 with TRBJ2-1; 7 positions match TRBD1. The V gene's germline CDR1 is GTSNPN and CDR2 SVGIG (reference sequence). The V gene end was trimmed by 1 base and the J gene end by 4 bases; junction bases not matched to a gene: 4. The CDR3 runs 14 residues. Written as DNA, the CDR3 is TGTGCCTGGAGTGGGGGACAGTTTTACAATGAGCAGTTCTTC. Translated: CAWSGGQFYNEQFF.